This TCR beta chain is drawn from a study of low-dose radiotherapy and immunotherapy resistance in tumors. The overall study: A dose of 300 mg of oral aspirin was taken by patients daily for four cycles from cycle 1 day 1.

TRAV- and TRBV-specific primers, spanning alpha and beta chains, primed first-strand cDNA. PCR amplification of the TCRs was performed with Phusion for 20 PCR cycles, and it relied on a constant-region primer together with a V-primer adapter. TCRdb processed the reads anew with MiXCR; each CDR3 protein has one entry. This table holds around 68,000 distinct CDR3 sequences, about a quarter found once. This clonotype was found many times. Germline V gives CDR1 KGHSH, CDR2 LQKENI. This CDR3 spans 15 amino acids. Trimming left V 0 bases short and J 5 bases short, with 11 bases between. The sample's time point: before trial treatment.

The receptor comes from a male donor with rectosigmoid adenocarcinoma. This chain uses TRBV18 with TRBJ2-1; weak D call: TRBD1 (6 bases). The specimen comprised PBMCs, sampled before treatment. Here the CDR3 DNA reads TGTGCCAGCTCACCACCAGGGGGTGCTGACAATGAGCAGTTCTTC. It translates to CASSPPGGADNEQFF.